This TCR beta chain was documented in a study of blood T cells in healthy people across ages (dated by TCRdb to between 2014 and 2017). General notes on the study: In model experiments, roughly one uniquely barcoded TCR beta cDNA molecule per two T cells was captured by template switching. To track age-related changes in TCR beta repertoire diversity, the study relied on deep sequencing normalized with unique cDNA molecular identifiers. Donors were grouped into four age groups: young (average about 15 years), middle-aged (under 40), aged (around 60) and long-lived (approximately 75). To avoid experimental bias, donors of different ages were distributed randomly across sequencing lanes. The study analyzed two additional independent replicas of 1 million unique cDNA reads from the same blood draw for two donors, one aged 18 to 30 and one aged 80 or older.

To prepare the library, 5' RACE was applied. TCRdb records Illumina HiSeq 2500 as the sequencer. A second roughly 7 to 12 cycle PCR used a sample-barcoded 5' primer and a J-beta primer mix. A unique molecular identifier was introduced onto each TCR beta cDNA molecule by a template-switch 5' adaptor carrying 12 random nucleotides. At least 3 million CDR3-containing paired-end reads were obtained from each sample. First-strand cDNA synthesis was performed from all RNA using the Mint cDNA synthesis kit, with priming by a TRBC-specific oligonucleotide. Following uracil-DNA glycosylase treatment, all cDNA underwent a first 18-cycle PCR with the universal primers M1SS and BC2_uni_R. On the authors' methods: Each sample was normalized by randomly selecting 1 million high-quality reads, each carrying a distinct molecular identifier. Reads with shared molecular identifiers were discarded instead of being binned into consensus sequences. MiTCR, set to a Q25 quality threshold and the strictest error-elimination algorithm, was used for CDR3 identification, clonotype clustering and error correction. A nonparametric unseen species model with Euler transformation was used to estimate lower-bound total TCR beta diversity. The public sequencing data were trimmed at Q25 with fastp and processed into clonotypes with MiXCR by TCRdb, which kept only in-frame beta chains. Identical CDR3 proteins give one entry, which carries the most common genes and DNA. In this record, the V and J calls reflect TCRdb's handling and not the investigators' own analysis. This sample lists about 1.6 million distinct CDR3 sequences; about 31% were detected once. The ten most abundant clones make up about 11% of the sample.

Systemically healthy Caucasian individuals from Russia, around 39 in total and aged about 6 to 100 years, were included as donors. Approximately 11 milliliters of peripheral blood were drawn from each donor into EDTA-treated Vacutainer tubes. Ficoll-Paque density-gradient centrifugation was used to isolate PBMCs, with at least 6 million per sample. Trizol reagent was used to extract total RNA from PBMCs, with at least 6 micrograms per sample. For every donor, flow cytometry on a PBMC aliquot measured the percentage of naive CD45RAhigh/CD27high T cells. Paper-wide results and their limitations: Compared with the aged group, the long-lived group had more naive CD4+ T cells, fewer expanded clones and increased TCR diversity, suggesting age selection. As age increased, observed TCR beta diversity per million T cells dropped in a roughly linear way, and a significant reduction was already evident by age 40. Estimates of total diversity from one million sequenced T cells were regarded as lower bounds and underestimates. Because profiling used bulk unsorted PBMCs, naive and antigen-experienced compartments could not be compared conclusively. There was a strong correlation between observed TCR beta diversity and the percentage of naive T cells measured by flow cytometry. Because donor CMV infection status was unknown, age-related changes in expanded clonotypes were potentially confounded.

Turning to this clonotype: Its antigen is not yet known. The input lacks base qualities; no much larger clone sits a single base away.

The CDR3 starts with the cysteine, ends with the phenylalanine, and has 15 residues. Just CDR3 DNA is preserved here, 45 bases in frame from base 1. The germline V gene gives CDR1 as SGHRS and CDR2 as YFSETQ. V sheds 0 bases and J sheds 9 bases, leaving 13 bases between their ends. The chain is made from TRBV5-1 and TRBJ1-6; no D gene is confidently identified. The sequence derives from a woman aged 25 to 39 in good health. The sample consisted of blood. The nucleotide sequence is TGCGCCAGCAGCTTGGATGGTACTTATGTTTCACCCCTCCACTTT. Translated, this is CASSLDGTYVSPLHF.